What follows are 19 T cell receptor beta chains derived from one specimen sequenced in a study of T cell responses to AZD1222 COVID-19 vaccine. The repertoire was sequenced with immunoSEQ multiplex PCR; TCRdb's copy has only in-frame clones and lacks some. Its listing shows under 150,000 clones. The sample consisted of peripheral blood. The origin of the receptors is an adult in good health.

The chain employs TRBV19 and TRBJ1-1, with D perhaps matching TRBD1 (5 bases). Trimming removed 7 bases at V and 3 bases at J, with 21 bases between. The CDR3 spans 16 residues. Germline assignment: CDR1 LNHDA and CDR2 SQIVND (reference sequence). In nucleotides, the CDR3 is TGTGCCAGTACCACAAGCGCCTGGGGCGCGGACACTGAAGCTTTCTTT. Residues: CASTTSAWGADTEAFF.

The chain employs TRBV4-1 and TRBJ1-5; TRBD1 matches 7 bases. Germline lookup yields CDR1 MGHRA and CDR2 YSYEKL. Losses at the gene ends were 5 bases for V and 3 bases for J; bases not matched to a gene: 7. This CDR3 has 15 residues. The CDR3 nucleotides are TGCGCCAGCAGCGGGCGACAGGGAGACAATCAGCCCCAGCATTTT. This encodes CASSGRQGDNQPQHF.

The chain couples TRBV28 to TRBJ1-2, with D maybe TRBD1 (5 bases). CDR1 is MDHEN, CDR2 SYDVKM, per germline. There are 16 residues in the CDR3. Trimming removed 5 bases from V and 7 bases from J, with 23 bases in between. The CDR3 DNA is TGTGCCAGCAGTGAAGCCGGGACCGCAAAGAAGGGTGGCTACACCTTC. Amino acid sequence: CASSEAGTAKKGGYTF.

The chain couples TRBV6-5 to TRBJ1-1; 7 nucleotides align to TRBD1. This CDR3 comprises 13 residues. Unmatched junction bases numbered 6, after V lost 4 bases and J lost 7 bases. Germline-derived CDR1 and CDR2 are MNHEY and SVGAGI. In DNA form, the CDR3 reads TGTGCCAGCAGTTTGAGGGGGCAGAGTGAAGCTTTCTTT. This gives the protein CASSLRGQSEAFF.

The chain carries TRBV7-9 and TRBJ2-5, with 8 bases aligning to TRBD2. From germline, CDR1 is SEHNR and CDR2 FQNEAQ (reference sequence). Trimming removed 8 bases from V and 2 bases from J; junction bases left unmatched: 7. There are 14 residues in the CDR3. The CDR3 is CASGISGAQETQYF. CDR3 coding DNA: TGTGCCAGCGGCATTAGCGGGGCACAAGAGACCCAGTACTTC.

The V call is TRBV7-9, the J call TRBJ2-4; unclear D gene. CDR3 length: 16 amino acids. The ends were cut back, 5 bases at V and 3 bases at J, with 17 bases in the middle. Germline CDR1 is SEHNR and CDR2 is FQNEAQ (reference sequence). The chain's CDR3 is CASSIVGLPGKNIQYF. CDR3 bases: TGTGCCAGCAGCATAGTTGGTTTGCCTGGCAAAAACATTCAGTACTTC.

The V call is TRBV19, the J call TRBJ2-1; the match to TRBD1 covers 8 bases. The CDR3 consists of 15 residues. The germline CDR1 and CDR2 sequences are LNHDA and SQIVND (reference sequence). V was clipped by 5 bases and J by 4 bases; unmatched bases: 7. The CDR3 DNA is TGTGCCAGTAGTCCTCGGACAGGGAATTACAATGAGCAGTTCTTC. Translated: CASSPRTGNYNEQFF.

The genes are TRBV19 and TRBJ2-7; D possibly uses TRBD1 or TRBD2 (5 bases each). Trimming removed 10 bases from V and 2 bases from J, with 12 bases in between. This CDR3 has 12 amino acids. Germline CDR1 and CDR2: LNHDA and SQIVND (reference sequence). As DNA, the CDR3 is TGTGCCACCGGGACCCACCCCTACGAGCAGTACTTC. Amino acids: CATGTHPYEQYF.

The chain carries TRBV7-2 and TRBJ1-4, with TRBD1 as a possible D gene (5 bases). Germline V gives CDR1 SGHTA, CDR2 FQGNSA. Trimming removed 5 bases from V and 8 bases from J, with 21 bases in between. This CDR3 is 16 amino acids long. CDR3 DNA: TGTGCCAGCAGCCCCGGACGGAGGGGCCGGGGGGAAAAACTGTTTTTT. Residues: CASSPGRRGRGEKLFF.

The chain links TRBV19 to TRBJ1-5; no clear D. The CDR3 is made up of 14 amino acids. The germline CDR1 and CDR2 sequences are LNHDA and SQIVND (reference sequence). Trimming took off 10 bases at V and 7 bases at J, with 20 bases between the two ends. The CDR3 sequence is CATAQRTSRQPQHF. The CDR3 nucleotides read TGTGCCACCGCTCAACGGACGTCGCGACAGCCCCAGCATTTT.

The rearrangement joins TRBV9 to TRBJ2-1; no firm D call. The CDR3 spans 15 residues. Trimming took 0 bases from V and 3 from J, leaving 10 bases between them. In germline, CDR1 is SGDLS, CDR2 YYNGEE. The CDR3 region is CASSVGPQSYNEQFF. The CDR3 DNA is TGTGCCAGCAGCGTAGGTCCTCAGAGCTACAATGAGCAGTTCTTC.

The chain recombines TRBV28 with TRBJ1-4, with 7 positions matching TRBD1. The germline gives CDR1 MDHEN, CDR2 SYDVKM. J was trimmed by 0 bases and V by 5 bases; bases with no gene match: 9. This CDR3 contains 17 residues. CDR3 nucleotides: TGTGCCAGCAGTACCGGGACAGCGAAAGCAACTAATGAAAAACTGTTTTTT. Its protein product is CASSTGTAKATNEKLFF.

The rearrangement joins TRBV11-2 to TRBJ2-5; 16 bases are shared with TRBD2. Trimming removed 3 bases from V and 4 bases from J; junction bases left unmatched: 2. The CDR3 sequence is 16 residues long. Germline V gene sequence: CDR1 SGHAT, CDR2 FQNNGV. CDR3 sequence reads: CASSLGLAGGPETQYF. The CDR3 region has the DNA TGTGCCAGCAGCTTGGGACTAGCGGGGGGGCCAGAGACCCAGTACTTC.

The chain carries TRBV10-3 and TRBJ1-6; D is perhaps TRBD1 (6 bases). The CDR3 is made up of 17 amino acids. The ends were cut back, 3 bases at V and 0 bases at J, with 12 bases in the middle. Germline CDR1 ENHRY, CDR2 SYGVKD. The CDR3, as DNA: TGTGCCATCAGTGAACAGGGAAGGAGCTCCTATAATTCACCCCTCCACTTT. Translating gives CAISEQGRSSYNSPLHF.

The chain couples TRBV7-9 to TRBJ2-5; 8 positions agree with TRBD1. Germline lookup yields CDR1 SEHNR and CDR2 FQNEAQ (reference sequence). J was trimmed by 5 bases and V by 3 bases; bases with no gene match: 5. The length of the CDR3 is 14 residues. The CDR3 protein is CASSFQGAWETQYF. CDR3 DNA sequence: TGTGCCAGCAGCTTCCAGGGGGCATGGGAGACCCAGTACTTC.

V gene TRBV6-5 combines with J gene TRBJ1-1; no reliable D call. Germline lookup yields CDR1 MNHEY and CDR2 SVGAGI. Trimming took 5 bases from V and 1 from J, leaving 8 bases between them. This CDR3 has 13 amino acids. The CDR3 DNA is TGTGCCAGCAGTCCCGGGCGGAACACTGAAGCTTTCTTT. It translates to CASSPGRNTEAFF.

The V gene is TRBV7-2, the J gene TRBJ1-5; a possible D gene is TRBD1 (5 bases). The CDR3 is made up of 17 amino acids. CDR1 is SGHTA, CDR2 FQGNSA, per germline. V was cut by 3 bases and J by 0 bases, with 15 bases left in between. In DNA, the CDR3 is TGTGCCAGCAGCTTCTATTCGGGACGGGATAGCAATCAGCCCCAGCATTTT. Translation: CASSFYSGRDSNQPQHF.

V is TRBV28 and J is TRBJ2-7; no firm D call. In germline, CDR1 is MDHEN, CDR2 SYDVKM. The length of the CDR3 is 14 residues. V was clipped by 5 bases and J by 2 bases, with 13 bases between them. CDR3 residues: CASSPTAPTYEQYF. CDR3 nucleotide sequence: TGTGCCAGCAGTCCAACAGCACCTACCTACGAGCAGTACTTC.

A remark on this clone: One junction end disagrees with the germline gene, perhaps due to a read error. The rearrangement uses TRBV5-1 and TRBJ1-2, with D perhaps TRBD1 (6 bases). This CDR3 spans 17 amino acids. The germline V gene has CDR1 SGHRS and CDR2 YFSETQ. The CDR3 nucleotides are TGCGCCAGCAGATTGGGGGGCCTACGGACGGAAACCTATGGCTACACCTTC. Its protein product is CASRLGGLRTETYGYTF.